This T cell receptor beta chain is drawn from a study of OX40 agonist ivuxolimab in advanced cancers. Study-wide results and caveats: Which antigen the expanded peripheral T cells recognized is unknown.

As concerns this clone: The antigen remains unidentified.

TCRdb's table, derived via immunoSEQ multiplex PCR, lists solely in-frame clones and lacks some. The table includes almost 50,000 clones, 75% to 90% detected once. V lost 5 bases, J lost 4 bases, and 6 bases stayed unmatched. This CDR3 has 15 residues. Germline CDR1 is MDHEN and CDR2 is SYDVKM. The TCR was taken from an adult with an advanced solid tumor such as melanoma, head and neck, liver or kidney cancer. The chain is built from TRBV28 and TRBJ2-5; TRBD1 agrees at 11 bases. Sequenced material: CD4+ or CD8+ T cells sorted from blood, taken in a trial of the OX40 agonist ivuxolimab. Here the CDR3 reads CASSPLGQGGETQYF. The CDR3 DNA reads as TGTGCCAGCAGTCCCTTGGGACAGGGGGGAGAGACCCAGTACTTC.